This TCR beta chain was sequenced in a study of CD4 T cells in relation to SARS-CoV-2 and coronaviruses. Findings of the study overall: Compared with monoreactive clones, crossreactive clones showed significantly weaker SARS-CoV-2 expansion.

Uncultured naive and memory CD4+ T cells supplied DNA for deep TCR-beta sequencing. Some clones are missing from TCRdb's copy, which holds only in-frame ones; the method was immunoSEQ multiplex PCR. The sample holds about 64,000 clones, about 95% seen once. Unexposed donor CD4+ T cells date from about 2010-2018, before the COVID-19 pandemic. The V gene's germline CDR1 is LGHDT and CDR2 YNNKEL (reference sequence). This CDR3 is built from 13 residues. V lost 5 bases and J lost 0, with 8 bases in between. A remark on this clone: Its matching antigen is unknown.

This TCR was recovered from a human donor in good health. What was sequenced was naive CD4+ T cells from PBMCs. The subset denotes: naive CD4+ T cells isolated by negative enrichment. The chain recombines TRBV3-1 (or the pseudogene TRBV3-2) with TRBJ2-7; no clear D. This CDR3 reads CASSKLTSYEQYF. CDR3 nucleotides: TGTGCCAGCAGCAAACTGACCTCCTACGAGCAGTACTTC.